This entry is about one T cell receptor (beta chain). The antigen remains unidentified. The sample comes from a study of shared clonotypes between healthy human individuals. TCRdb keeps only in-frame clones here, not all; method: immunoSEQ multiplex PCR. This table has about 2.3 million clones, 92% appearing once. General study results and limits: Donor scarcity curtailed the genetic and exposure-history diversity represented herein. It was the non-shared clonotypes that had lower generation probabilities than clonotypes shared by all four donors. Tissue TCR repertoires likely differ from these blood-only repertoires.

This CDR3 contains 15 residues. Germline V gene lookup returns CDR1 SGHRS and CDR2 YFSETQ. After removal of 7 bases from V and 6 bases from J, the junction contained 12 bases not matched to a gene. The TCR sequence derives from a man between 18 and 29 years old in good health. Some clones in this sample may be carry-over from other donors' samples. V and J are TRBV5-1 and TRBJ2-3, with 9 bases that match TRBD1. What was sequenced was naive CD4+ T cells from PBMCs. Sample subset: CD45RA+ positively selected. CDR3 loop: CASFLGTGYLDTQYF. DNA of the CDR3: TGCGCCAGCTTCCTAGGGACAGGGTATCTGGATACGCAGTATTTT.